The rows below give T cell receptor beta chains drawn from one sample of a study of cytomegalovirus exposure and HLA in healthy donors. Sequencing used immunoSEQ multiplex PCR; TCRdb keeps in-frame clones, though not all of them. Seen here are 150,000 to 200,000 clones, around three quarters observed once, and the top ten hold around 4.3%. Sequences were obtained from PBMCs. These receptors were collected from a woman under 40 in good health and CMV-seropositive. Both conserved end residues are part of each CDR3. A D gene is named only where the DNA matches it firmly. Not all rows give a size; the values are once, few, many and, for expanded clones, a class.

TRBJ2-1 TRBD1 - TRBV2 TGTGCCAGGACTGGACAGGGGATGGGCAATGAGCAGTTCTTC CARTGQGMGNEQFF
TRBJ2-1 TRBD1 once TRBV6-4 TGTGCCAGCAGTGTGGCGACAGGGGGCCCCTACAATGAGCAGTTCTTC CASSVATGGPYNEQFF
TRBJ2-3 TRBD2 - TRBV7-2 TGTGCCAGCAGCATTGGACTAGTCAACACAGATACGCAGTATTTT CASSIGLVNTDTQYF
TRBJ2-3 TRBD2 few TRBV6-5 TGTGCCAGCAGTTACGGGGGACTAGGTCAAGATACGCAGTATTTT CASSYGGLGQDTQYF
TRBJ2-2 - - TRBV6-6 TGTGCCAGCACCAACCCGGGAACAGCCACCGGGGAGCTGTTTTTT CASTNPGTATGELFF
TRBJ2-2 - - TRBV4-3 TGCGCCAGCAGCCACCCGAGGGAGGAGTCGAACACCGGGGAGCTGTTTTTT CASSHPREESNTGELFF
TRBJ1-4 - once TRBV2 TGTGCCAGCAGTGAAGCGCTTACGGTAGCAACTAATGAAAAACTGTTTTTT CASSEALTVATNEKLFF
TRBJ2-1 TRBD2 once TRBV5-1 TGCGCCAGCAGCTTGGGCGGGAGTTCCTACAATGAGCAGTTCTTC CASSLGGSSYNEQFF
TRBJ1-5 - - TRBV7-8 TGTGCCAGCAGGGACAGCGGCAATCAGCCCCAGCATTTT CASRDSGNQPQHF
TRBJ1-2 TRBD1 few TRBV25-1 TGTGCCAGCAGTGAACATAGGGTCAACAGGGGCTATGGCTACACCTTC CASSEHRVNRGYGYTF
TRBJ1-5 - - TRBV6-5 TGTGCCAGCAGTTACTCGGAGGGTTTGCAGCCCCAGCATTTT CASSYSEGLQPQHF
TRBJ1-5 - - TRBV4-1 TGCGCCAGCAGCCAAGCAGGGGGCAATCAGCCCCAGCATTTT CASSQAGGNQPQHF
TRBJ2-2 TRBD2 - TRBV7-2 TGTGCCAGCAGCTTTTGGCTAGCGGGGGAGGGCGGGGAGCTGTTTTTT CASSFWLAGEGGELFF
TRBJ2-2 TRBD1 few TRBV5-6 TGTGCCAGCAGCTTGGGGACAGGGGTCAGGAACACCGGGGAGCTGTTTTTT CASSLGTGVRNTGELFF
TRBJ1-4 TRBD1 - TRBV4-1 TGCGCCAGCAGCCAACCGGGACAGGGGGCGTTTGAAAAACTGTTTTTT CASSQPGQGAFEKLFF
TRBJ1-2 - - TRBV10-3 TGTGCCATCAGTGGATACAGGGTACTTGATGGCTACACCTTC CAISGYRVLDGYTF
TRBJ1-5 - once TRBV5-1 TGCGCCAGCAGCTTGGCCGGGGGCAATCAGCCCCAGCATTTT CASSLAGGNQPQHF
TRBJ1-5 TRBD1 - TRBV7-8 TGTGCCAGCAGCTTATACCCATGGGGACAGGGGCTCCAGCCCCAGCATTTT CASSLYPWGQGLQPQHF
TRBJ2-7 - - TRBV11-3 TGTGCCAGCAGCTCCCTTGGGGGACAAGACTTC CASSSLGGQDF
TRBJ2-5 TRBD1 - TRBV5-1 TGCGCCAGCAGCCCTGGACAGGGTGGAGAGACCCAGTACTTC CASSPGQGGETQYF
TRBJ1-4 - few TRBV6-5 TGTGCCAGTCGAGCATCAACTAATGAAAAACTGTTTTTT CASRASTNEKLFF
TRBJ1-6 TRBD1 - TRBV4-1 TGCGCCAGCAGCCAAGCAGGACAGGGAGGGAATAATTCACCCCTCCACTTT CASSQAGQGGNNSPLHF
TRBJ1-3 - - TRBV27 TGTGCCAGCAGTTTTGGCGGTGGAAACACCATATATTTT CASSFGGGNTIYF
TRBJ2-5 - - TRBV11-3 TGTGCCAGCAGCTTAGATCCTCCGGAGCCGGGTAGGACCCAGTACTTC CASSLDPPEPGRTQYF
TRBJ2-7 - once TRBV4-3 TGCGCCAGCAGCCAGGGGGCGCAGGCCTACGAGCAGTACTTC CASSQGAQAYEQYF
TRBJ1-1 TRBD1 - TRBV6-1 TGTGCCAGCAGTGAAAGGACAGGGGCCAACACTGAAGCTTTCTTT CASSERTGANTEAFF
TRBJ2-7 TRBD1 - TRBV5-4 TGTGCCAGCAGCCCGAGCGGGACAGGGCCCTACGAGCAGTACTTC CASSPSGTGPYEQYF
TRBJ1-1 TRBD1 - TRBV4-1 TGCGCCAGCAGCCCCGGGACAGGGCCGAACACTGAAGCTTTCTTT CASSPGTGPNTEAFF
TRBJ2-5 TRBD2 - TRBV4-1 TGCGCCAGCAGCCCCAATAGCGGGGTGAAGACCCAGTACTTC CASSPNSGVKTQYF
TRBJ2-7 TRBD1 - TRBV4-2 TGTGCCAGCAGCCAAGATCGGGACAGGCCCTCCTACGAGCAGTACTTC CASSQDRDRPSYEQYF
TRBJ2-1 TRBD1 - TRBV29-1 TGCAGCGCCTCCGGGACAGGGGGCGATGAGCAGTTCTTC CSASGTGGDEQFF
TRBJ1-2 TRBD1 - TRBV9 TGTGCCAGCAGCCTCTCGGCGGGGACAGACGGTGGCTACACCTTC CASSLSAGTDGGYTF
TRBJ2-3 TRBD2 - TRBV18 TGTGCCAGCTCTTCGGGAGCGGGGGGTCGCACAGATACGCAGTATTTT CASSSGAGGRTDTQYF
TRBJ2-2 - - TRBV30 TGTGCCTGGAGTGTAGAAGCGGAGGCCGGGGAGCTGTTTTTT CAWSVEAEAGELFF
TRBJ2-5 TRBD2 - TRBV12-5 TGTGCTAGTGGTTATGAACCTATGCGAGGATCGGGAGGGCCTGAGGGGCAAGAGACCCAGTACTTC CASGYEPMRGSGGPEGQETQYF
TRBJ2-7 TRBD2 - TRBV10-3 TGTGCCACCACGCCAACCCCCGGCGGGAGTGGGTACGAGCAGTACTTC CATTPTPGGSGYEQYF
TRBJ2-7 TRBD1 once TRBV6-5 TGTGCCAGCAGTTACTGGCCAGGGGGAACCTACGAGCAGTACTTC CASSYWPGGTYEQYF
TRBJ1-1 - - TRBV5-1 TGCGCCAGCAGCTTCTCGGTCGGTAACACTGAAGCTTTCTTT CASSFSVGNTEAFF
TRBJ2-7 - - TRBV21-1 TGTGCCAGCAGCAAAGAAGAGACGGGAGGGCCCGACGAGCAGTACTTC CASSKEETGGPDEQYF
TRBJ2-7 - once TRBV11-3 TGTGCCAGCAGCTTAGTAGGGAGTCGTTCATTCTACGAGCAGTACTTC CASSLVGSRSFYEQYF
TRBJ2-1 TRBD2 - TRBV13 TGTGCCAGCAGCTTAAGGACTAGCGGGATGTTTATGAATGAGCAGTTCTTC CASSLRTSGMFMNEQFF
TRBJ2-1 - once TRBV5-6 TGTGCCAGCAGCATTGACAGTAATGAGCAGTTCTTC CASSIDSNEQFF